Described below is a single T cell receptor beta chain sequence and its context. The table lists this clonotype with many counts. Its cognate antigen has yet to be identified. No base qualities exist here, and no much larger clone lies one base off it. This sample is part of a study of identical twins' blood T cells (dated by TCRdb to 2013 to 2014). The study in broad terms: The roughly twelve libraries, six for the alpha chain and six for the beta chain, yielded 50 million or so Illumina reads in total. To assess how genetics influences repertoire formation, the study used next-generation sequencing to compare the TCR alpha and beta chain repertoires of three pairs of monozygous twins. Beyond this particular receptor, the publication reports: Validation by independent studies was stated to be required for the proposed role of the TCRalpha J segment in MHC recognition during thymic selection. Environmental influences could not be excluded as an explanation for twin similarity, since twins were reared together. Among the most abundant TCRbeta clonotypes, more CDR3 sequences were shared by each donor with her twin than with unrelated donors. V gene usage, even among non-selected out-of-frame TCRbeta clonotypes, was reported to be markedly more similar within twin pairs than between unrelated donors. How many CDR3 clonotypes two donors shared depended mainly on the product of their cloneset sizes, and the twins did not clearly stray from this trend.

Libraries were built with 5' RACE. TCRdb names Illumina Genome Analyzer IIx as the instrument used. To prepare the RNA-based TCR cDNA libraries, a previously described protocol was followed, with several modifications. Sample-specific barcodes were introduced on both ends of each TCR cDNA library during cDNA synthesis and amplification to prevent cross-contamination. The authors' analysis ran thus. Between about 95,000 and nearly 500,000 clonotypes were identified per individual, and about 2 to 3.6 million CDR3-containing reads were obtained per library. Reads carrying improper barcode index combinations were removed, after which the MiTCR software was used to build a cloneset for each library. MiTCR filtered or rescued low-quality reads and corrected PCR and sequencing errors when assembling CDR3 clonotypes. Artificial out-of-frame clonotypes were removed by being mapped to in-frame sequences, with one indel in the CDR3 allowed. Similarity in V and J gene usage between donors was calculated as the Jensen-Shannon divergence divided by the mean entropy. Through fastp at Q25 and MiXCR, TCRdb rebuilt clones from the public reads, retaining in-frame beta chains. Entries that share a CDR3 protein sequence are merged under the most common genes and DNA. The V and J calls, along with clone size, are taken from TCRdb and not from the paper's own processing. For this sample the table gives fewer than 450,000 distinct CDR3 sequences, of which around 30% were detected only once. Jointly, the top ten make up around 5.6% of the sample.

V is shortened by 6 bases, J by 2 bases, and the region joining them spans 13 bases. Reading from cysteine to phenylalanine, the CDR3 counts 13 amino acids. The CDR3 DNA has 39 bases and is translated from base 1. Per the germline V gene, SQVTM is the CDR1 and ANQGSEA is the CDR2. Donors were six healthy women forming three monozygous twin pairs. All three twin pairs had been reared together and were thought likely to have met the same infectious agents and vaccines. RNA was isolated from peripheral blood mononuclear cells and used to prepare TCR cDNA libraries. This TCR was recovered from a woman aged 18 to 50 in good health. The material sequenced was PBMCs. The rearrangement joined TRBV29-1 to TRBJ1-1; TRBD1 is a weak D gene call, 5 bases matching. The CDR3: CSVRGGVNTEAFF. The sequence in DNA is TGCAGCGTCCGCGGAGGGGTTAACACTGAAGCTTTCTTT.